A single sample gave rise to the 13 T cell receptor beta chains below, sequenced in a study of blood T cell repertoires in COVID-19. The assay was immunoSEQ multiplex PCR, and TCRdb's table has in-frame clones only and misses some. This sample has 110,000 or so clones, with around 84% found just once. Sample: peripheral blood. Receptors originate from a man aged 35-49 years with acute or convalescent COVID-19.

This clone was seen once. The genes are TRBV30 and TRBJ2-7; weak D call: TRBD2 (5 bases). Germline V gives CDR1 GTSNPN, CDR2 SVGIG (reference sequence). Trimming removed 1 base from V and 5 bases from J, with 12 bases in between. The length of the CDR3 is 13 residues. CDR3 protein: CAWSDPMRDEQYF. The CDR3 nucleotides are TGTGCCTGGAGTGACCCGATGCGGGACGAGCAGTACTTC.

The chain links TRBV19 to TRBJ1-5, with D tentatively TRBD1 (5 bases). Per germline, CDR1 LNHDA and CDR2 SQIVND (reference sequence). The V and J ends lost 7 bases and 5 bases respectively, with 15 bases between them. CDR3 length: 14 residues. The CDR3 protein is CASTPGPGDQPQHF. For the CDR3, the DNA is TGTGCCAGTACTCCAGGGCCTGGCGATCAGCCCCAGCATTTT.

This chain links TRBV2 with TRBJ2-2; 9 bases agree with TRBD2. V dropped 6 bases and J dropped 8; count of bases not matched to a gene: 7. Germline loops: CDR1 SNHLY, CDR2 FYNNEI. CDR3 length: 14 residues. The CDR3 DNA is TGTGCCAGCAGCGCCGGGACTAGCTCAGGGGAGCTGTTTTTT. Protein product: CASSAGTSSGELFF. The variable domain in full, with the rest retrieved from reference TRBV2 and TRBJ2-2, is EPEVTQTPSHQVTQMGQEVILRCVPISNHLYFYWYRQILGQKVEFLVSFYNNEISEKSEIFDDQFSVERPDGSNFTLKIRSTKLEDSAMYFCASSAGTSSGELFFGEGSRLTVL.

V is TRBV3-1 (or the pseudogene TRBV3-2) and J is TRBJ2-7; D remains ambiguous. Germline V gene sequence: CDR1 LGHDT, CDR2 YNNKEL (reference sequence). V gave up 1 base and J gave up 3 bases, with 25 bases separating them. The CDR3 covers 19 residues. CDR3 in amino acids: CASSQGTPDIYLPFYEQYF. For the CDR3, the DNA is TGTGCCAGCAGCCAAGGAACTCCTGACATATACCTTCCATTCTACGAGCAGTACTTC.

The table lists this clone with a few counts. The rearrangement uses TRBV29-1 and TRBJ1-1, with 12 bases that match TRBD1. Germline CDR1 SQVTM, CDR2 ANQGSEA. This CDR3 is 13 amino acids long. V shed 3 bases and J 11 bases; nucleotides not matched to a gene: 7. The CDR3 nucleotides read TGCAGCGTTGAGGGACAGGGGGCGGGTGGTGCTTTCTTT. Translated, it gives CSVEGQGAGGAFF. The full variable domain, with the rest looked up from reference TRBV29-1 and TRBJ1-1, is SAVISQKPSRDICQRGTSLTIQCQVDSQVTMMFWYRQQPGQSLTLIATANQGSEATYESGFVIDKFPISRPNLTFSTLTVSNMSPEDSSIYLCSVEGQGAGGAFFGQGTRLTVV.

This clone was counted a few times. The rearrangement uses TRBV7-9 and TRBJ1-1; D call uncertain. The CDR3 sequence is 15 residues long. V was clipped by 7 bases and J by 7 bases, with 22 bases between them. Germline V CDR1 and CDR2: SEHNR, FQNEAQ (reference sequence). CDR3 sequence: CASTSRSDGGGEAFF. CDR3 nucleotide sequence: TGTGCCAGCACCAGCCGATCGGACGGCGGAGGTGAAGCTTTCTTT.

The V call is TRBV19, the J call TRBJ1-5; D possibly corresponds to TRBD1 (5 bases). In germline, CDR1 is LNHDA, CDR2 SQIVND (reference sequence). V was shortened by 8 bases and J by 1 base, with 9 bases between the two germline ends. The CDR3 extends over 13 amino acids. DNA for the CDR3: TGTGCCAGTGCTGACAGCAGCAATCAGCCCCAGCATTTT. This translates into CASADSSNQPQHF.

The gene calls are TRBV5-1 and TRBJ2-7; 8 nucleotides match TRBD1. CDR3 size: 18 residues. Trimming cost V 2 bases and J 2 bases; bases outside gene matches: 15. Per the germline V gene, CDR1 is SGHRS and CDR2 is YFSETQ. The CDR3 sequence: CASSLLAGGEGSTYEQYF. In DNA, the CDR3 is TGCGCCAGCAGCTTATTAGCAGGGGGCGAGGGTTCGACCTACGAGCAGTACTTC.

This rearrangement joins TRBV24-1 to TRBJ1-5, with TRBD1 matching over 7 bases. J lost 5 bases, V lost 6 bases, and 6 bases had no gene match. The CDR3 length is 14 residues. Germline CDR1 and CDR2: KGHDR and SFDVKD. The CDR3 DNA reads as TGTGCCACCAGTACCTGGGACAGCTATCAGCCCCAGCATTTT. It encodes CATSTWDSYQPQHF.

The chain couples TRBV6-4 to TRBJ2-7; 9 bases are a match to TRBD1. The CDR3 has 16 amino acids. V lost 7 bases and J lost 6; bases outside the gene matches: 16. Germline assignment: CDR1 MRHNA and CDR2 SNTAGT. The CDR3 sequence is CASTEKGQGEKFEQYF. CDR3 bases: TGTGCCAGCACTGAAAAGGGACAGGGCGAAAAGTTCGAGCAGTACTTC.

The chain has TRBV25-1 and TRBJ1-4; TRBD1 might be the D (5 bases). The germline CDR1 and CDR2 sequences are MGHDK and SYGVNS. CDR3 length: 16 residues. Trimming took 3 bases from V and 0 from J, leaving 11 bases between them. The CDR3: CASSDPGVTTNEKLFF. In nucleotides, the CDR3 is TGTGCCAGCAGTGACCCGGGGGTCACAACTAATGAAAAACTGTTTTTT. Supplemented by reference TRBV25-1 and TRBJ1-4, the full variable domain reads EADIYQTPRYLVIGTGKKITLECSQTMGHDKMYWYQQDPGMELHLIHYSYGVNSTEKGDLSSESTVSRIRTEHFPLTLESARPSHTSQYLCASSDPGVTTNEKLFFGSGTQLSVL.

V and J are TRBV29-1 and TRBJ1-2; D is perhaps TRBD1 (5 bases). CDR1 and CDR2 from the germline V gene are SQVTM and ANQGSEA. Between the trimmed V and J ends, which lost 3 bases and 2 bases, there was a span of 16 bases. The length of the CDR3 is 15 residues. The CDR3 nucleotides are TGCAGCGTTGATGTGGGGACTACAGGAAACTATGGCTACACCTTC. Its protein is CSVDVGTTGNYGYTF.

V gene TRBV7-3 combines with J gene TRBJ2-3; 9 nucleotides match TRBD2. The CDR3 consists of 16 residues. J was trimmed by 6 bases and V by 3 bases; bases with no gene match: 10. Germline V gene sequence: CDR1 SGHTA, CDR2 FQGTGA. The CDR3 loop is CASSFRPAGGGDTQYF. CDR3 nucleotides: TGTGCCAGCAGCTTCCGTCCAGCGGGGGGCGGGGATACGCAGTATTTT.